This TCR beta chain was recorded in a study of cytomegalovirus exposure and HLA in healthy donors. Study results and limitations: The classifier reportedly diagnosed cytomegalovirus status with high sensitivity and specificity. Donor immune exposure was known only as CMV serostatus. In a later analysis, DRB1 alleles had the most associated TCRs; HLA-C alleles the fewest.

The PCR used 60 Vbeta and 13 Jbeta primers. Original processing notes: Counted up in a later analysis, unique TCR beta chains came to around 80 million, with around 10 million shared. The table came from immunoSEQ multiplex PCR; TCRdb's copy has only in-frame clones and leaves some out. V, J and clone size are taken as reported in that table, and D and trimming were inferred from the DNA itself. This sample has under 150,000 clones, with more than 60% found just once. Germline V gene lookup returns CDR1 MNHEY and CDR2 SVGAGI. V was pared by 8 bases and J by 4 bases, with 8 bases between. This CDR3 is built from 12 residues. For this clone: Its specificity is unknown.

The sequence derives from a male donor in good health and CMV-seronegative. The chain links TRBV6-5 to TRBJ1-4; the D is unclear. Sequenced input: PBMCs. CDR3: CASRGSNEKLFF. The CDR3 DNA reads as TGTGCCAGCCGGGGTAGTAATGAAAAACTGTTTTTT.